Sequencing of this T cell receptor (beta chain) was carried out in a study of shared clonotypes between healthy human individuals. The table came from immunoSEQ multiplex PCR; TCRdb's copy has only in-frame clones and leaves some out. This table holds approximately 2.5 million clones, around nine tenths found once. The CDR3 contains 18 residues. Germline V gene data show CDR1 as SGHRS and CDR2 as YFSETQ. Germline trimming cut 2 bases from V and 4 bases from J; bases unmatched to any gene: 14. With regard to this clone: Its antigen is unidentified.

Overall study findings and caveats: Memory subsets generally showed lower estimated richness than naive subsets. The donor pool, a small one, limited the genetic and exposure-history diversity represented.

Donors, without exception, were Caucasian adults residing in Nashville, Tennessee. The sequenced sample was naive CD4+ T cells sorted from blood. Subset specified: CD45RA+ positively selected. J is TRBJ2-1 and V is TRBV5-1; 8 bases align to TRBD2. The sequence was obtained from a man between 18 and 29 years old in good health. CDR3 in DNA: TGCGCCAGCAGCTTTGTCGGTAAGAGCGGGGGTGAATACAATGAGCAGTTCTTC. Protein sequence: CASSFVGKSGGEYNEQFF.